The T cell receptor beta chain under discussion was sequenced for a study of T cell responses to AZD1222 COVID-19 vaccine. The table came from immunoSEQ multiplex PCR; TCRdb's copy has only in-frame clones and leaves some out. The data contain tens of thousands of clones, roughly 87% of them seen just once; the ten biggest clones take up approximately 10%. The germline V gene encodes CDR1 LNHNV and CDR2 YYDKDF (reference sequence). This CDR3 contains 11 residues. Between the trimmed V and J ends, which lost 4 bases and 5 bases, there was a span of 5 bases. The gene calls are TRBV15 and TRBJ1-2; D gene unclear. The TCR was taken from an adult who received the AZD1222 COVID-19 vaccine. This material consisted of peripheral blood, taken 28 days after the second AZD1222 dose. This CDR3 is CATSNGYGYTF. DNA of the CDR3: TGTGCCACCAGCAACGGGTATGGCTACACCTTC. Drawing the rest from reference TRBV15 and TRBJ1-2, the complete variable domain is DAMVIQNPRYQVTQFGKPVTLSCSQTLNHNVMYWYQQKSSQAPKLLFHYYDKDFNNEADTPDNFQSRRPNTSFCFLDIRSPGLGDTAMYLCATSNGYGYTFGSGTRLTVV.